This T cell receptor beta chain comes out of a study of beta chain features in type 1 diabetes. About the research overall: Patients looked much like healthy donors when it came to age, gender and cell yields.

Study findings and constraints: Sequencing from cDNA could over-represent high-TCR-expressing cells. PCR might show a preference for shorter templates, equally across patients and controls.

Germline assignment: CDR1 KGHSH and CDR2 LQKENI. V lost 0 bases and J 7 bases, leaving 10 bases between the germline ends. The CDR3 covers 14 residues. Worth noting for this clone: Its antigen is undetermined.

Expressed TCRB transcripts were sequenced, since all the RNA that had been isolated was reverse transcribed. Roughly 3.6 million reads were obtained on average from naive, central memory and regulatory T cell samples. TCRdb keeps only in-frame clones here, not all; method: immunoSEQ multiplex PCR. The sample gives some 500,000 clones, roughly an eighth of which show up once; 0.045% to 0.06% is in the top ten. The chain combines TRBV18 with TRBJ2-4; D gene unclear. The sequenced material came from naive CD4+ T cells from blood. The receptor was isolated from a woman aged 18 to 35 in good health. In DNA form, the CDR3 reads TGTGCCAGCTCACCACCCAGTGGGCTGAACATTCAGTACTTC. It encodes CASSPPSGLNIQYF.